This passage covers 7 T cell receptor beta chains from one sample sequenced in a study of blood T cell repertoires in COVID-19. The table came from immunoSEQ multiplex PCR; TCRdb's copy has only in-frame clones and leaves some out. The sample has about 240,000 clones, around 83% seen once. Sequenced input: peripheral blood. These receptors were collected from a woman aged 80 or over with acute or convalescent COVID-19.

The genes are TRBV6-5 and TRBJ2-2; D perhaps matches TRBD2 (6 bases). The CDR3 spans 16 residues. Per germline, CDR1 MNHEY and CDR2 SVGAGI. Between the trimmed V and J ends, which lost 0 bases and 4 bases, there was a span of 12 bases. The CDR3 bases are TGTGCCAGCAGTTACTCTTTTATGGAGGGCACCGGGGAGCTGTTTTTT. This codes for CASSYSFMEGTGELFF.

V and J are TRBV3-1 (or the pseudogene TRBV3-2) and TRBJ1-5; D is ambiguous. V lost 0 bases and J 10 bases, leaving 13 bases between the germline ends. This CDR3 spans 14 amino acids. Germline CDR1 reads LGHDT; CDR2 reads YNNKEL (reference sequence). CDR3 loop: CASSQDTGSGPQHF. In DNA, the CDR3 is TGTGCCAGCAGCCAAGATACCGGGTCCGGTCCCCAGCATTTT.

The chain combines TRBV6-5 with TRBJ2-2; D is possibly TRBD1 (6 bases). Germline V gene data show CDR1 as MNHEY and CDR2 as SVGAGI. CDR3 length: 15 amino acids. Trimming removed 6 bases from V and 3 bases from J, with 14 bases in between. CDR3 nucleotide sequence: TGTGCCAGCAGATCAGGACAGAAAGACACCGGGGAGCTGTTTTTT. Protein product: CASRSGQKDTGELFF.

The rearrangement joins TRBV27 to TRBJ2-7, with 7 bases that match TRBD1. The germline CDR1 and CDR2 sequences are MNHEY and SMNVEV (reference sequence). Losses at the gene ends were 6 bases for V and 2 bases for J; bases not matched to a gene: 7. This CDR3 contains 14 residues. CDR3 DNA: TGTGCCAGCAGCTCCCGACAGGGCCCCTACGAGCAGTACTTC. Amino acid sequence: CASSSRQGPYEQYF.

The V and J genes are TRBV5-1 and TRBJ1-3, with 9 bases lining up with TRBD1. Germline CDR1 reads SGHRS; CDR2 reads YFSETQ. The CDR3 extends over 17 amino acids. J gave up 0 bases and V 4 bases, and 8 bases lay outside the gene matches. The CDR3 nucleotides are TGCGCCAGCAGCCTGAGGACAGGGGCGAACTCTGGAAACACCATATATTTT. This encodes CASSLRTGANSGNTIYF.

The chain joins TRBV4-1 to TRBJ2-2; TRBD2 matches 8 bases. The germline gives CDR1 MGHRA, CDR2 YSYEKL. The J segment lost 5 bases and the V segment lost 0 bases, leaving 8 bases of the junction unmatched. The CDR3 is 17 residues long. CDR3 sequence reads: CASSQDISGGTTGELFF. The CDR3 region has the DNA TGCGCCAGCAGCCAAGATATAAGCGGGGGAACAACCGGGGAGCTGTTTTTT.

The chain has TRBV19 and TRBJ2-7; 10 bases are a match to TRBD1. Germline CDR1 reads LNHDA; CDR2 reads SQIVND (reference sequence). This CDR3 comprises 15 residues. The V gene end was trimmed by 5 bases and the J gene end by 2 bases; junction bases not matched to a gene: 6. In DNA, the CDR3 is TGTGCCAGTAGTGCGGGACAGGGGTTAACCTACGAGCAGTACTTC. Translated, it gives CASSAGQGLTYEQYF. Complete variable domain (other parts from reference TRBV19 and TRBJ2-7): DGGITQSPKYLFRKEGQNVTLSCEQNLNHDAMYWYRQDPGQGLRLIYYSQIVNDFQKGDIAEGYSVSREKKESFPLTVTSAQKNPTAFYLCASSAGQGLTYEQYFGPGTRLTVT.